The 24 T cell receptor beta chains below were found in one sample sequenced in a study of control samples from healthy donors and cancer patients (TCRdb year 2020). The library was produced with the immunoSEQ multiplex PCR assay. TCRdb mirrors the immuneACCESS table, restricted to in-frame sequences. Some clones are absent from its copies; in checked studies, under half trace to an unresolved V gene, and the reason for the others is unknown. This sample is represented by 400,000 to 500,000 clones; 90% of them were singletons. In total, the top ten clones hold 5.5% to 8% of the sample. The source material was PBMCs. These receptor sequences come from a man aged 35 to 55 with head and neck cancer.

The chain combines TRBV7-2 with TRBJ1-6; a possible D gene is TRBD1 (5 bases). Germline CDR1 and CDR2: SGHTA and FQGNSA. CDR3 size: 17 residues. V was shortened by 1 base and J by 4 bases, with 14 bases between the two germline ends. CDR3 loop: CASSLDLRVNYNSPLHF. The CDR3 nucleotides read TGTGCCAGCAGCTTAGACCTCAGGGTAAATTATAATTCACCCCTCCACTTT.

The chain is built from TRBV20-1 and TRBJ2-3; D is unclear. The V and J ends lost 3 bases and 2 bases respectively, with 15 bases between them. This CDR3 spans 15 amino acids. Germline loops: CDR1 DFQATT, CDR2 SNEGSKA (reference sequence). The CDR3 DNA is TGCAGTGCTAGTACTGAAACCAGCTACACAGATACGCAGTATTTT. This encodes CSASTETSYTDTQYF.

This chain links TRBV10-3 with TRBJ2-3, with D perhaps matching TRBD2 (6 bases). Germline V gene lookup returns CDR1 ENHRY and CDR2 SYGVKD. Trimming left V 8 bases short and J 4 bases short, with 19 bases between. The CDR3 loop spans 15 amino acids. In DNA form, the CDR3 reads TGTGCCATCCGGGGGACCAATCCGGGCCCAGATACGCAGTATTTT. Translating gives CAIRGTNPGPDTQYF.

This rearrangement joins TRBV5-5 to TRBJ2-5; a weak D match, TRBD2 (6 bases). The germline V gene has CDR1 SGHKS and CDR2 YYEKEE (reference sequence). Trimming took off 3 bases at V and 1 base at J, with 13 bases between the two ends. The CDR3 has 15 amino acids. Here the CDR3 DNA reads TGTGCCAGCAGCTCGCTCGCCGGGGGCCAAGAGACCCAGTACTTC. This codes for CASSSLAGGQETQYF. The variable domain in full, completed from reference TRBV5-5 and TRBJ2-5, reads DAGVTQSPTHLIKTRGQQVTLRCSPISGHKSVSWYQQVLGQGPQFIFQYYEKEERGRGNFPDRFSARQFPNYSSELNVNALLLGDSALYLCASSSLAGGQETQYFGPGTRLLVL.

The chain recombines TRBV4-1 with TRBJ2-5; the match to TRBD2 covers 11 bases. The CDR3 is made up of 16 amino acids. The J segment lost 3 bases and the V segment lost 0 bases, leaving 3 bases of the junction unmatched. The germline V gene encodes CDR1 MGHRA and CDR2 YSYEKL. In DNA, the CDR3 is TGCGCCAGCAGCCAAGACGGACTAGCGGGCAAAGAGACCCAGTACTTC. This translates into CASSQDGLAGKETQYF.

The genes are TRBV7-8 and TRBJ1-2; unclear D gene. Germline V gives CDR1 SGHVS, CDR2 FQNEAQ. This CDR3 is built from 16 residues. V lost 0 bases and J 4 bases, leaving 15 bases between the germline ends. The CDR3 region has the DNA TGTGCCAGCAGCTTAGCGATGGATGGCAGCATCTATGGCTACACCTTC. It translates to CASSLAMDGSIYGYTF.

The rearrangement uses TRBV5-4 and TRBJ2-1; TRBD2 matches at 9 bases. The CDR3 is made up of 15 amino acids. J was trimmed by 5 bases and V by 5 bases; bases with no gene match: 8. Germline lookup yields CDR1 SGHNT and CDR2 YYREEE (reference sequence). CDR3 in DNA: TGTGCCAGCAGGACCGGGACTAGCAGAAACAATGAGCAGTTCTTC. Translating it yields CASRTGTSRNNEQFF.

The chain is built from TRBV7-2 and TRBJ2-1; the match to TRBD1 covers 10 bases. Trimming at V came to 3 bases and at J to 7 bases, leaving 12 bases not matched to a gene. The germline V gene has CDR1 SGHTA and CDR2 FQGNSA. This CDR3 has 17 amino acids. The CDR3 DNA sequence: TGTGCCAGCAGCTTTGAATCGGGACAGGGGAGGGTAAATGAGCAGTTCTTC. Protein sequence: CASSFESGQGRVNEQFF.

The chain links TRBV11-2 to TRBJ2-7; no firm D call. Trimming cost V 3 bases and J 3 bases, with 0 bases left between them. The CDR3 consists of 10 residues. Germline V gene lookup returns CDR1 SGHAT and CDR2 FQNNGV. CDR3 in amino acids: CASSFYEQYF. The CDR3 DNA reads TGTGCCAGCAGCTTCTACGAGCAGTACTTC. Based on the CDR3 plus reference TRBV11-2 and TRBJ2-7, the full variable domain is EAGVAQSPRYKIIEKRQSVAFWCNPISGHATLYWYQQILGQGPKLLIQFQNNGVVDDSQLPKDRFSAERLKGVDSTLKIQPAKLEDSAVYLCASSFYEQYFGPGTRLTVT.

The chain employs TRBV7-2 and TRBJ1-5; no firm D call. Trimming removed 5 bases from V and 4 bases from J, with 12 bases in between. The CDR3 is 14 amino acids. Germline V lookup: CDR1 SGHTA, CDR2 FQGNSA. The CDR3 DNA reads TGTGCCAGCAGCCCCCTCCCGAGGAATCAGCCCCAGCATTTT. Residues: CASSPLPRNQPQHF. Supplemented by reference TRBV7-2 and TRBJ1-5, the full variable domain reads GAGVSQSPSNKVTEKGKDVELRCDPISGHTALYWYRQSLGQGLEFLIYFQGNSAPDKSGLPSDRFSAERTGGSVSTLTIQRTQQEDSAVYLCASSPLPRNQPQHFGDGTRLSIL.

V is TRBV28 and J is TRBJ2-3, with D unresolved. Germline V gives CDR1 MDHEN, CDR2 SYDVKM. The CDR3 is 17 residues long. V dropped 4 bases and J dropped 6 bases, with 23 bases sitting between them. CDR3 region: CASSSPPDPESGDTQYF. In DNA, the CDR3 is TGTGCCAGCAGTTCCCCCCCGGACCCGGAAAGTGGGGATACGCAGTATTTT.

This chain links TRBV18 with TRBJ1-5; TRBD1 might be the D (6 bases). With 6 bases removed from V and 2 bases from J, the gap between germline ends came to 17 bases. CDR1 is KGHSH and CDR2 is LQKENI in the germline V gene. This CDR3 region has 16 residues. In DNA form, the CDR3 reads TGTGCCAGCTCCTCAACGGGGGGGGCTCGCAATCAGCCCCAGCATTTT. As protein: CASSSTGGARNQPQHF.

This sequence joins TRBV11-2 and TRBJ2-6, with D perhaps matching TRBD2 (6 bases). The germline CDR1 and CDR2 sequences are SGHAT and FQNNGV. This CDR3 comprises 18 residues. Trimming left V 5 bases short and J 9 bases short, with 26 bases between. The CDR3 coding sequence is TGTGCCAGCAGCCCAAGGGGAGGTTGGGGAGGCCAAGACAACGTCCTGACTTTC. Its translation: CASSPRGGWGGQDNVLTF.

A few counts support this clone. CDR3 sequence (DNA): TGTGCCAGCAGCCATGGAGGGGCCGGTTACACTGAAGCTTTCTTT. Translated, it gives CASSHGGAGYTEAFF. V usage is TRBV6-2 or TRBV6-3 and J usage is TRBJ1-1, with a tentative D call TRBD1 (5 bases). CDR1 is MNHEY and CDR2 is SVGEGT in the germline V gene. Trimming pared 6 bases from V and 3 bases from J, leaving 17 bases between. This CDR3 is 15 amino acids long.

The chain uses TRBV27 and TRBJ2-3; the D gene is possibly TRBD2 (5 bases). The length of the CDR3 is 13 residues. Germline V gives CDR1 MNHEY, CDR2 SMNVEV (reference sequence). Trimming took 4 bases from V and 2 from J, leaving 7 bases between them. CDR3 coding DNA: TGTGCCAGCAGTTCTCTAGCCACAGATACGCAGTATTTT. This encodes CASSSLATDTQYF.

This chain links TRBV9 with TRBJ1-1; TRBD1 is a possible D gene (5 bases). The CDR3 has 14 residues. The V and J ends lost 0 bases and 1 base respectively, with 7 bases between them. Germline lookup yields CDR1 SGDLS and CDR2 YYNGEE. Here the CDR3 DNA reads TGTGCCAGCAGCGTAGGTCAGGGGAACACTGAAGCTTTCTTT. Amino acid sequence: CASSVGQGNTEAFF.

The chain employs TRBV19 and TRBJ1-2; tentative D call: TRBD1 (5 bases). Between the trimmed V and J ends, which lost 0 bases and 6 bases, there was a span of 17 bases. CDR1 is LNHDA and CDR2 is SQIVND in the germline V gene (reference sequence). This CDR3 comprises 16 residues. The CDR3 coding sequence is TGTGCCAGTAGTATAGATGTTTGGGGCTACGTTGATGGCTACACCTTC. Translation gives CASSIDVWGYVDGYTF.

The gene calls are TRBV11-2 and TRBJ2-7; 10 bases are shared with TRBD2. The germline V gene encodes CDR1 SGHAT and CDR2 FQNNGV. The CDR3 loop spans 15 amino acids. V shed 2 bases, J shed 5 bases, and the junction held 6 bases outside the gene matches. This CDR3 reads CASSLLAGAVHEQYF. The CDR3 DNA reads TGTGCCAGCAGCTTACTAGCGGGAGCTGTCCACGAGCAGTACTTC.

This chain joins TRBV7-9 and TRBJ2-1; TRBD1 matches at 7 bases. Germline trimming cut 5 bases from V and 0 bases from J; bases unmatched to any gene: 7. The germline V gene encodes CDR1 SEHNR and CDR2 FQNEAQ (reference sequence). This CDR3 has 16 residues. The CDR3 loop is CASSPPGTDSYNEQFF. CDR3 DNA sequence: TGTGCCAGCAGCCCCCCCGGGACAGACTCCTACAATGAGCAGTTCTTC.

The chain recombines TRBV2 with TRBJ1-4; D unclear. V was pared by 1 base and J by 4 bases, with 10 bases between. The CDR3 spans 15 residues. Germline CDR1 reads SNHLY; CDR2 reads FYNNEI. The CDR3 DNA is TGTGCCAGCAGTGAAGAGAGGGCCTTTAATGAAAAACTGTTTTTT. Amino acids: CASSEERAFNEKLFF.

The J gene is TRBJ2-3, the V gene TRBV5-1; 9 nucleotides agree with TRBD2. V was pared by 5 bases and J by 6 bases, with 4 bases of the junction left unmatched. This CDR3 has 13 residues. CDR1 and CDR2 (germline): SGHRS, YFSETQ. The CDR3 region has the DNA TGCGCCAGCAGAGTAGCGGGGGCGGATACGCAGTATTTT. Amino acids: CASRVAGADTQYF.

The V and J genes are TRBV19 and TRBJ1-1, with 8 bases matching TRBD1. Germline CDR1 and CDR2: LNHDA and SQIVND (reference sequence). The CDR3 has 15 residues. V trimming: 7 bases; J trimming: 1 base; junction bases outside the gene matches: 8. Written as DNA, the CDR3 is TGTGCCAGTAACGGTCAGGGGGCGCCGAACACTGAAGCTTTCTTT. Its translation is CASNGQGAPNTEAFF.

The chain has TRBV18 and TRBJ2-7; TRBD1 might be the D (6 bases). Trimming took off 2 bases at V and 3 bases at J, with 11 bases between the two ends. Per the germline V gene, CDR1 is KGHSH and CDR2 is LQKENI. This CDR3 comprises 14 residues. CDR3 nucleotide sequence: TGTGCCAGCTCACCATGGGGACAAGGCTACGAGCAGTACTTC. It codes for CASSPWGQGYEQYF.

The genes are TRBV6-1 and TRBJ1-3, with a tentative D call TRBD1 (5 bases). Germline-derived CDR1 and CDR2 are MNHNS and SASEGT. The ends were cut back, 0 bases at V and 4 bases at J, with 16 bases in the middle. The CDR3 spans 17 residues. CDR3 sequence reads: CASSEAPMAGRGNTIYF. The DNA for the CDR3 is TGTGCCAGCAGTGAAGCGCCTATGGCAGGGCGCGGAAACACCATATATTTT.